This record covers a single T cell receptor beta chain. Its antigen remains unidentified. No base quality values were provided; no much bigger clone lies one nucleotide off. TCRbeta CDR3 regions were amplified from genomic DNA by means of the immunoSEQ Assay, a bias-controlled multiplex PCR. Per the authors' processing: The number of nucleated cells in each sample was estimated by amplification of reference gene primers within the assay. To quantify the absolute abundance of each unique TCRbeta CDR3 rearrangement, sequence reads were collapsed and filtered. For each sample, productive Simpson clonality was calculated as the square root of Simpson's diversity index across productive rearrangements. The source is immuneACCESS, and TCRdb retained only in-frame sequences with V and J called. Part of the clones is not carried over; for the studies checked, unresolved V genes explain less than half of this, and the remainder is unexplained. V and J calls and clone size are copied from that table; D and trimming were computed from the DNA. This sample comprises almost 400,000 clones, around nine tenths of them detected only once. Of the sample, 1.7% is held by the ten largest clones.

From the germline V gene, CDR1 is SNHLY and CDR2 is FYNNEI. V is trimmed back by 7 bases and J by 2 bases, and the junction contains 12 bases that no gene match accounts for. The CDR3 measures 16 amino acids from cysteine to phenylalanine. The CDR3 DNA has 48 bases and is translated from base 1. In the prospective study, participants were roughly 18 to 95 years old, resided in about two dozen geographic areas of the United States, and were enrolled through a virtual design. In the prospective study, cohorts were assigned on the basis of participant-reported clinical history obtained from a screening survey and a study questionnaire. Recovered participants in ImmuneRACE Cohort 3 were defined as having two consecutive negative NP/OP PCR tests, clearance from a healthcare professional, or resolution of symptoms. Each participant in the prospective study had whole blood, serum and a nasopharyngeal or oropharyngeal swab collected by mobile phlebotomists. Additional blood draws and questionnaires over an approximately 2-month period could optionally be provided by prospective study participants. Before DNA extraction, prospective study blood samples were shipped either frozen or at room temperature.

This sample was taken from a study of blood T cell repertoires in COVID-19 (dated by TCRdb to 2018 to 2021). As for the study more broadly: Samples covering the acute and convalescent phases of COVID-19 were provided by collaborators in the United States, Italy and Spain. The dataset comprised deeply sampled blood TCRbeta repertoires from subjects exposed to, actively infected with, or recovered from COVID-19. The prospective study material was composed of cDNA or gDNA derived from T cells, B-cell-depleted T cells, or PBMCs. Sample metadata almost always included a de-identified subject ID, COVID-19 status, age in years and sex. Where available, HLA class I and class II types were taken from metadata supplied by the sample provider and were not determined by assay-based typing. The samples were drawn from the first 160 participants of the ongoing ImmuneRACE study and from some 1,300 subjects provided by 6 global collaborators. The repertoires were made available in a free public database intended to serve as a resource for research on the immune response to SARS-CoV-2. Paper-wide results and their limitations: The quantity of clinical and demographic metadata differed by source and by participant and was supplied without curation.

The sequence derives from a woman aged 25 to 39 who had recovered from COVID-19. Sequencing was performed on PBMCs or T cells enriched from blood (not recorded which). The chain uses TRBV2 and TRBJ2-7; 9 central bases correspond to TRBD1. The bases read TGTGCCAGCAAGGTCACCCGGGACAGGGTTGCCTACGAGCAGTACTTC. It codes for CASKVTRDRVAYEQYF.